These 20 T cell receptor beta chains share one sample of origin, sequenced in a study of prognosis after radiotherapy for stage I lung cancer. The authors amplified TCR beta CDR3 from genomic DNA using two-round multiplex PCR. Gene-specific primers for each TRBV and TRBJ gene drove first-round PCR. One entry per CDR3 protein, called by TCRdb with MiXCR from the multiplex PCR reads. The sample contains around 28,000 distinct CDR3 sequences, 40% to 60% of which appear only once. The sequences come from PBMCs, collected before or after stereotactic body radiation therapy (not recorded which). The origin of the receptors is a donor over 45 with non-small cell lung cancer.

Turning to this clonotype: This likely stems from a read error, as it lies one base from a far larger clone. The J gene is TRBJ2-7, the V gene TRBV6-4, with TRBD2 as a possible D gene (8 bases). The germline V gene encodes CDR1 MRHNA and CDR2 SNTAGT. Trimming removed 3 bases at V and 1 base at J, with 22 bases between. The CDR3 runs 18 residues. For the CDR3, the DNA is TGTGCCAGCAGTGAAGCGCGGGGGGACAGCATCTATTCCTACGAGCAGTACTTC. Translating it yields CASSEARGDSIYSYEQYF.

About this clonotype itself: Germline is not matched at one junction end, which may reflect a read error. The J gene is TRBJ1-5, the V gene TRBV24-1; D remains unclear. The CDR3 has 15 residues. Germline lookup yields CDR1 KGHDR and CDR2 SFDVKD. As DNA, the CDR3 is TGTGCCACCAGTGCGCAAGAAAGGGCTGGTCAGCCACAGCATTTT. It is translated as CATSAQERAGQPQHF.

The chain combines TRBV15 with TRBJ1-6; TRBD1 agrees at 8 bases. Per germline, CDR1 LNHNV and CDR2 YYDKDF (reference sequence). This CDR3 is 15 amino acids long. Trimming at V came to 0 bases and at J to 6 bases, leaving 1 base not matched to a gene. The CDR3 nucleotides read TGTGCCACCAGCAGAGACGGACAGGGTAATTCACCCCTCCACTTT. It codes for CATSRDGQGNSPLHF.

This clonotype has a count of ten or more. The rearrangement links TRBV2 to TRBJ2-3; the match to TRBD2 covers 8 bases. The J segment lost 5 bases and the V segment lost 8 bases, leaving 3 bases of the junction unmatched. Germline-derived CDR1 and CDR2 are SNHLY and FYNNEI. The CDR3 runs 12 residues. CDR3 sequence reads: CASSGGGDTQYF. The CDR3, as DNA: TGTGCCAGCTCCGGGGGGGGAGATACGCAGTATTTT.

This clonotype counts as medium-sized. The genes are TRBV11-3 and TRBJ2-3; a weak D match, TRBD2 (5 bases). There are 14 residues in the CDR3. In germline, CDR1 is SGHNT, CDR2 YENEEA. Between the trimmed V and J ends, which lost 0 bases and 4 bases, there was a span of 8 bases. CDR3 DNA: TGTGCCAGCAGCTTAGACGGGAACGCAGATACGCAGTATTTT. Protein product: CASSLDGNADTQYF.

Many counts were recorded for this clonotype. The chain uses TRBV7-8 and TRBJ2-6; 7 bases fit TRBD2. CDR1 SGHVS and CDR2 FQNEAQ come from the germline V gene. Trimming at V came to 5 bases and at J to 0 bases, leaving 10 bases not matched to a gene. The CDR3 covers 18 residues. The DNA for the CDR3 is TGTGCCAGCAGCCCAGCGGGACTCGACTTCTCTGGGGCCAACGTCCTGACTTTC. Translation gives CASSPAGLDFSGANVLTF. The entire variable domain, with the rest obtained from reference TRBV7-8 and TRBJ2-6, is as follows: GAGVSQSPRYKVAKRGQDVALRCDPISGHVSLFWYQQALGQGPEFLTYFQNEAQLDKSGLPSDRFFAERPEGSVSTLKIQRTQQEDSAVYLCASSPAGLDFSGANVLTFGAGSRLTVL.

There are many counts of this clonotype. This chain connects TRBV9 to TRBJ2-7; D possibly corresponds to TRBD2 (5 bases). Trimming took 1 base from V and 0 from J, leaving 8 bases between them. Germline V gives CDR1 SGDLS, CDR2 YYNGEE. The CDR3 has 14 amino acids. CDR3 in DNA: TGTGCCAGCAGCGTAACCGGGAACTCCTACGAGCAGTACTTC. Translation gives CASSVTGNSYEQYF. Looking up the rest from reference TRBV9 and TRBJ2-7 gives the full variable domain: DSGVTQTPKHLITATGQRVTLRCSPRSGDLSVYWYQQSLDQGLQFLIQYYNGEERAKGNILERFSAQQFPDLHSELNLSSLELGDSALYFCASSVTGNSYEQYFGPGTRLTVT.

The chain joins TRBV6-1 to TRBJ1-5; the D is unclear. CDR1 and CDR2 (germline): MNHNS, SASEGT. The V end lost 8 bases, the J end lost 2 bases, and 10 bases lay between the germline ends. This CDR3 is built from 13 residues. The CDR3 DNA reads as TGTGCCAGCGGAGAACTGGGCAATCAGCCCCAGCATTTT. Its translation: CASGELGNQPQHF.

This clonotype showed up many times. This chain connects TRBV19 to TRBJ2-7, with D perhaps matching TRBD1 (6 bases). The V end was cut by 6 bases, the J end by 4 bases, with 19 bases between. Germline V gives CDR1 LNHDA, CDR2 SQIVND (reference sequence). This CDR3 comprises 15 residues. This CDR3 reads CASRVQGTLAYEQYF. The CDR3 coding sequence is TGTGCCAGTAGGGTTCAAGGGACACTTGCTTACGAGCAGTACTTC.

On this clonotype itself: A read error may be the cause here, since a much bigger clone is one base away. In DNA, the CDR3 is TGCAGTGCGGGAGCGGGAGCGGTGGATACGCAGTATTTT. Protein: CSAGAGAVDTQYF. The V and J genes are TRBV20-1 and TRBJ2-3, with 8 bases fitting TRBD2. After removal of 6 bases from V and 6 bases from J, the junction contained 8 bases not matched to a gene. The CDR3 has 13 amino acids. CDR1 is DFQATT, CDR2 SNEGSKA, per germline (reference sequence).

This clonotype showed up many times. Relative to the germline gene, one junction end is altered; a read error may explain this. The rearrangement uses TRBV7-7 and TRBJ1-1; D is unclear. The CDR3 length is 13 residues. Germline V lookup: CDR1 SSHAT, CDR2 FNYEAQ (reference sequence). In DNA form, the CDR3 reads TGTGCTAGCAGCTTAGCGGCGAACACTGAAGCTTTCTTT. This codes for CASSLAANTEAFF.

In its sample, this clonotype was seen many times. This chain uses TRBV6-1 with TRBJ2-3; 8 bases match TRBD2. V lost 5 bases to trimming and J lost 4 bases; unmatched junction nucleotides: 11. Per germline, CDR1 MNHNS and CDR2 SASEGT. There are 16 residues in the CDR3. CDR3 coding DNA: TGTGCCAGCAGTCCAAGGCGAGCGGGAGTTGCAGATACGCAGTATTTT. It translates to CASSPRRAGVADTQYF.

This clonotype was seen many times. CDR3 in DNA: TGTGCCAGCAGTTACTCTCAATCGCGTGGGGTTAACTATGGCTACACCTTC. Encoded protein: CASSYSQSRGVNYGYTF. The rearrangement uses TRBV6-5 and TRBJ1-2; D is unclear. Deletions cut 0 bases from V and 1 base from J, with 15 bases between. The CDR3 has 17 amino acids. Germline-derived CDR1 and CDR2 are MNHEY and SVGAGI.

The chain recombines TRBV20-1 with TRBJ2-1, with D perhaps matching TRBD2 (5 bases). The CDR3 totals 15 residues. V shed 1 base and J shed 2 bases, with 12 bases lying between them. CDR1 DFQATT and CDR2 SNEGSKA come from the germline V gene (reference sequence). The CDR3 protein is CSARVGVEPYNEQFF. CDR3 DNA sequence: TGCAGTGCTAGAGTGGGAGTCGAGCCCTACAATGAGCAGTTCTTC.

The V gene is TRBV6-1, the J gene TRBJ2-3; D might be TRBD2 (5 bases). With 3 bases removed from V and 4 bases from J, the gap between germline ends came to 14 bases. Germline CDR1 MNHNS, CDR2 SASEGT. This CDR3 contains 15 residues. The DNA for the CDR3 is TGTGCCAGCAGTGACGCGGGTGATAGGGCAGATACGCAGTATTTT. This sequence encodes CASSDAGDRADTQYF.

The sample holds many counts of this clonotype. The chain recombines TRBV5-6 with TRBJ1-1, with a tentative D call TRBD1 (5 bases). V lost 5 bases and J 9 bases, leaving 23 bases between the germline ends. The CDR3 sequence is 15 residues long. Germline-derived CDR1 and CDR2 are SGHDT and YYEEEE. DNA of the CDR3: TGTGCCAGCAGTTCCAAAGCGAGAGGGGCAGCCCAAGCTTTCTTT. It translates to CASSSKARGAAQAFF. Variable domain in full (rest from reference TRBV5-6 and TRBJ1-1): DAGVTQSPTHLIKTRGQQVTLRCSPKSGHDTVSWYQQALGQGPQFIFQYYEEEERQRGNFPDRFSGHQFPNYSSELNVNALLLGDSALYLCASSSKARGAAQAFFGQGTRLTVV.

This clonotype was seen repeatedly, ten times or more. J is TRBJ1-3 and V is TRBV27; D is undetermined. V gave up 5 bases and J gave up 0 bases, with 20 bases separating them. Germline assignment: CDR1 MNHEY and CDR2 SMNVEV (reference sequence). The CDR3 loop spans 18 amino acids. CDR3 residues: CASSPFGEGRISGNTIYF. In DNA, the CDR3 is TGTGCCAGCAGTCCCTTCGGGGAGGGAAGAATCTCTGGAAACACCATATATTTT.

A remark on this clonotype: This CDR3 fails to terminate in the conserved phenylalanine or tryptophan, so it likely reflects a read error. This CDR3 reads CAGSFVAGVQDTQYS. The CDR3 coding sequence is TGTGCCGGCAGTTTTGTAGCGGGAGTCCAAGATACGCAGTATTCT. The chain carries TRBV12-3 or TRBV12-4 and TRBJ2-3; 9 bases fit TRBD2. The CDR3 sequence is 15 residues long.

In regard to this clonotype: The junction differs from germline at one of its ends, possibly a read error. This sequence joins TRBV5-1 and TRBJ1-5; TRBD1 matches 8 bases. Germline assignment: CDR1 SGHRS and CDR2 YFSETQ. There are 17 residues in the CDR3. The CDR3 region has the DNA TGCGCCAGCAGCAACACGTGGCGGACAGGGAGCAATCAGCCCAAGCATTTT. Its translation: CASSNTWRTGSNQPKHF.

This clonotype was recorded many times. This chain connects TRBV5-1 to TRBJ2-7; 7 nucleotides line up with TRBD2. In germline, CDR1 is SGHRS, CDR2 YFSETQ. This CDR3 is built from 15 residues. Trimming cost V 4 bases and J 2 bases; bases outside gene matches: 9. This CDR3 reads CASSLTGGSTYEQYF. For the CDR3, the DNA is TGCGCCAGCAGCCTGACGGGAGGCTCTACCTACGAGCAGTACTTC.